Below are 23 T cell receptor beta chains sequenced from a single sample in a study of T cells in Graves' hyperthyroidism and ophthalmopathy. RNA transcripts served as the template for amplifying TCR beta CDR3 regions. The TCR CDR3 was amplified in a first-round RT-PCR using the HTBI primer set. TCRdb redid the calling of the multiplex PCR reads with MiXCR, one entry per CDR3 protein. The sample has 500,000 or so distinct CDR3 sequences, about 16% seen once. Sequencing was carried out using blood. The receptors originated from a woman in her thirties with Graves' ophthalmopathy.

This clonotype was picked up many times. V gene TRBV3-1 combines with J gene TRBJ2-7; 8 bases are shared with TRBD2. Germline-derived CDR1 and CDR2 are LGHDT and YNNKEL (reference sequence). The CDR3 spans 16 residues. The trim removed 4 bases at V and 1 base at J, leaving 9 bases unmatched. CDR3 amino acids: CASSPRIAGTSYEQYF. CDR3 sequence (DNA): TGTGCCAGCAGCCCGCGAATAGCGGGAACGTCCTACGAGCAGTACTTC.

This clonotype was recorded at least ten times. The CDR3 bases are TGTGCCATCAGTGAGTCTCGACTAGCGGGAGTGCAAGAGACCCAGTACTTC. Translation: CAISESRLAGVQETQYF. The chain combines TRBV10-3 with TRBJ2-5; TRBD2 matches at 12 bases. J lost 2 bases, V lost 0 bases, and 4 bases had no gene match. The CDR3 sequence is 17 residues long. Germline CDR1 and CDR2: ENHRY and SYGVKD.

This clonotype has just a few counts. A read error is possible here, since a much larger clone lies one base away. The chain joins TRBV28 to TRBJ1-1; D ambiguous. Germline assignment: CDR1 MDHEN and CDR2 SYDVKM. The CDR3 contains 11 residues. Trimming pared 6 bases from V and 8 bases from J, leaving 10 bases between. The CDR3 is CASSAFGEAFF. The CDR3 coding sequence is TGTGCCAGCAGCGCTTTTGGCGAAGCTTTCTTT.

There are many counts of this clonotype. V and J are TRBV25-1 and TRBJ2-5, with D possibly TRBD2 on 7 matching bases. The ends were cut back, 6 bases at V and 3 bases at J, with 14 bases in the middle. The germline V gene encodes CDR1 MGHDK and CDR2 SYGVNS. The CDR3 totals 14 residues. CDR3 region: CASSERGGEETQYF. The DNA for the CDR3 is TGTGCCAGCAGCGAAAGGGGGGGAGAAGAGACCCAGTACTTC.

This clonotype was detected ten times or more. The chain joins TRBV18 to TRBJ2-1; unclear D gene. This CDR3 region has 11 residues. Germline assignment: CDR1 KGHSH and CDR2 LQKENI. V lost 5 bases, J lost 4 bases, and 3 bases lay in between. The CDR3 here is CASSTYNEQFF. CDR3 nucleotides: TGTGCCAGCTCAACTTACAATGAGCAGTTCTTC.

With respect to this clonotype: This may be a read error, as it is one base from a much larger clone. CDR3 protein: CASSSRTGGGYTF. The CDR3 bases are TGTGCCAGCAGCTCCCGGACAGGGGGCGGCTACACCTTC. This chain links TRBV7-2 with TRBJ1-2; 11 positions agree with TRBD1. CDR1 and CDR2 from the germline V gene are SGHTA and FQGNSA. CDR3 length equals 13 residues. With V trimmed by 4 bases and J by 8 bases, 3 bases remained unmatched.

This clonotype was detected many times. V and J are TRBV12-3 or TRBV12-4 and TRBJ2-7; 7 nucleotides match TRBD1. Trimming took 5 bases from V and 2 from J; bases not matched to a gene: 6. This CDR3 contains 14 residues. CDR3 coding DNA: TGTGCCAGCAGTACGGACAGGAGAACCTACGAGCAGTACTTC. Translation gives CASSTDRRTYEQYF.

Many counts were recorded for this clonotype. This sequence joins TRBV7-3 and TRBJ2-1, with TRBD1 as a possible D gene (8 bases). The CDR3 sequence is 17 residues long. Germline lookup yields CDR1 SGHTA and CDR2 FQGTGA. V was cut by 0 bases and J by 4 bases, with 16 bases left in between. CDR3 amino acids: CASSLTGGTGPYNEQFF. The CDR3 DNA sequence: TGTGCCAGCAGCTTAACGGGGGGGACAGGTCCATACAATGAGCAGTTCTTC. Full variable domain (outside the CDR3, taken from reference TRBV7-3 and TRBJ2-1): GAGVSQTPSNKVTEKGKYVELRCDPISGHTALYWYRQSLGQGPEFLIYFQGTGAADDSGLPNDRFFAVRPEGSVSTLKIQRTERGDSAVYLCASSLTGGTGPYNEQFFGPGTRLTVL.

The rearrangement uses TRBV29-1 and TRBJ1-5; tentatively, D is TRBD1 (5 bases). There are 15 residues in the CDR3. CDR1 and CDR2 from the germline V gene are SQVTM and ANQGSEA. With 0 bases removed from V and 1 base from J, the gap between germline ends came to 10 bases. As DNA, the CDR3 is TGCAGCGTTGAAGACTCCGGGGACAGCAATCAGCCCCAGCATTTT. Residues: CSVEDSGDSNQPQHF.

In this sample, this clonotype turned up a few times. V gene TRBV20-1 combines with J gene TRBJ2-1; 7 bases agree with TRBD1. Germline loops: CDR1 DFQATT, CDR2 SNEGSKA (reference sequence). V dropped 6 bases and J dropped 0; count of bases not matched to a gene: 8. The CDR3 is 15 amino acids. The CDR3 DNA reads TGCAGTGCCTGGACAGGTCTAAGCTCCTACAATGAGCAGTTCTTC. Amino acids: CSAWTGLSSYNEQFF.

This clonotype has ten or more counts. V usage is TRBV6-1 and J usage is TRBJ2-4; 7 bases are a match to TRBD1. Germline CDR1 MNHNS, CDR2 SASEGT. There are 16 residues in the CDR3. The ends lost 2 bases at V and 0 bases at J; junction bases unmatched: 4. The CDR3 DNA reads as TGTGCCAGCAGTGAAACGACAGGGCTAGCCAAAAACATTCAGTACTTC. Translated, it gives CASSETTGLAKNIQYF.

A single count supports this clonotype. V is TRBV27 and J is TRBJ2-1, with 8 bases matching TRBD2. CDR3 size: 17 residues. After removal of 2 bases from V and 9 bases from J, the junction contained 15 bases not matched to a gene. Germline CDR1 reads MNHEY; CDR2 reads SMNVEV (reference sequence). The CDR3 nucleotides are TGTGCCAGCAGTTTAAGGCCCGGCGCCGGGACTAGGGGTGAGCAGTTCTTC. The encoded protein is CASSLRPGAGTRGEQFF.

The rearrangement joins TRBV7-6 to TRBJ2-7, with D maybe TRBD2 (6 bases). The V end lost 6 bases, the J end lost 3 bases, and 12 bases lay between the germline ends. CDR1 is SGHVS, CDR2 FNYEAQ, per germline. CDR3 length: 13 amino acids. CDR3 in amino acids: CASSRDSNYEQYF. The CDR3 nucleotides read TGTGCCAGCAGTAGGGACTCAAACTACGAGCAGTACTTC.

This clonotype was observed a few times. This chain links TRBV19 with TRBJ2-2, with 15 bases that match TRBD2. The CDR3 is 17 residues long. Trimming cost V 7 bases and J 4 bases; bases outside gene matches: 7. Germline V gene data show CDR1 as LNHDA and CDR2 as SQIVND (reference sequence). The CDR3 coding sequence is TGTGCCAGTAAAGGACTAGCGGGAGGGCCTGCCACCGGGGAGCTGTTTTTT. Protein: CASKGLAGGPATGELFF. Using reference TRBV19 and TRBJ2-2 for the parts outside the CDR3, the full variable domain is DGGITQSPKYLFRKEGQNVTLSCEQNLNHDAMYWYRQDPGQGLRLIYYSQIVNDFQKGDIAEGYSVSREKKESFPLTVTSAQKNPTAFYLCASKGLAGGPATGELFFGEGSRLTVL.

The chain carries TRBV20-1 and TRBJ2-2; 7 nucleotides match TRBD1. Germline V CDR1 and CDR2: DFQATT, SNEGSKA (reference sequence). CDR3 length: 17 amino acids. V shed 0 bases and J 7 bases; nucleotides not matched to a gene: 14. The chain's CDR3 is CSARDPARGQGSGELFF. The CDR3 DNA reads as TGCAGTGCTAGAGATCCAGCAAGGGGGCAAGGGAGCGGGGAGCTGTTTTTT.

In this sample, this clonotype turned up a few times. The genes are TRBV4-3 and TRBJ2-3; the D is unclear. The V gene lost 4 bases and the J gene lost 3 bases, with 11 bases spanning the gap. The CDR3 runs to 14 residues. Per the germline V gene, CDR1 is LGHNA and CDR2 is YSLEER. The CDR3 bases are TGCGCCAGCAGCCTCCGCCCGGGTACAGATACGCAGTATTTT. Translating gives CASSLRPGTDTQYF.

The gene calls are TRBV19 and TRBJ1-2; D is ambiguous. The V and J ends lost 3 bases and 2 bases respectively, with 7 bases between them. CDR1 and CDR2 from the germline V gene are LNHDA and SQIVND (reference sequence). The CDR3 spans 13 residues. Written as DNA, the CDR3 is TGTGCCAGTAGTATCGACGGGAACTATGGCTACACCTTC. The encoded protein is CASSIDGNYGYTF. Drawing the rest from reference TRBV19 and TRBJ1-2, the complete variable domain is DGGITQSPKYLFRKEGQNVTLSCEQNLNHDAMYWYRQDPGQGLRLIYYSQIVNDFQKGDIAEGYSVSREKKESFPLTVTSAQKNPTAFYLCASSIDGNYGYTFGSGTRLTVV.

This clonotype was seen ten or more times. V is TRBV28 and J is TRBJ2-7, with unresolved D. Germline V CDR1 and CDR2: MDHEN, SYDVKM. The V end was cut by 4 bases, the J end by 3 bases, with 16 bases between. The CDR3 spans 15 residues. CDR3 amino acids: CASSSSRFGLYEQYF. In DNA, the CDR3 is TGTGCCAGCAGTTCAAGCCGATTTGGGCTCTACGAGCAGTACTTC.

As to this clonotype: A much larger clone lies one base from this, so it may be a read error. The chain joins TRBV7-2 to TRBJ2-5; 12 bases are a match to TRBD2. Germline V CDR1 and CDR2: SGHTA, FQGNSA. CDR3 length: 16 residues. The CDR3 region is CAGSLTSGSSGGNLDF. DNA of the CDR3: TGTGCCGGCAGCCTGACTAGCGGGAGTTCTGGCGGCAATTTGGACTTC.

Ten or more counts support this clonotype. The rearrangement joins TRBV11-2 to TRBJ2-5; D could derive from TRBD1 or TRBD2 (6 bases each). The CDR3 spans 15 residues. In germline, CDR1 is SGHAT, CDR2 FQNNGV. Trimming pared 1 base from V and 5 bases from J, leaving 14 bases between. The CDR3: CASSLVLGGGETQYF. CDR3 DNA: TGTGCCAGCAGCTTAGTATTGGGGGGCGGGGAGACCCAGTACTTC.

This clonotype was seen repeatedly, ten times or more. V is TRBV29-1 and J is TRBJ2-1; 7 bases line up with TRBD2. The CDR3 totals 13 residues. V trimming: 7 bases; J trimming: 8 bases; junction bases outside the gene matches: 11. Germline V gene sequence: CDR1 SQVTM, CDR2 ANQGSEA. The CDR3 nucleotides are TGCAGCGCCGAGAGTCCGGGAGGCGATGAGCAGTTCTTC. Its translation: CSAESPGGDEQFF.

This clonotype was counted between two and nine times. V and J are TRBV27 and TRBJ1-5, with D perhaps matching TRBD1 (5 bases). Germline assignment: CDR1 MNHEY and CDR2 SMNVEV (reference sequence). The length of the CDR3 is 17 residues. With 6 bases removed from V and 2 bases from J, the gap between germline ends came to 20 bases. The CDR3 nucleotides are TGTGCCAGCAGAAGATATGCAGGGTTGAGGGGCAATCAGCCCCAGCATTTT. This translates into CASRRYAGLRGNQPQHF.

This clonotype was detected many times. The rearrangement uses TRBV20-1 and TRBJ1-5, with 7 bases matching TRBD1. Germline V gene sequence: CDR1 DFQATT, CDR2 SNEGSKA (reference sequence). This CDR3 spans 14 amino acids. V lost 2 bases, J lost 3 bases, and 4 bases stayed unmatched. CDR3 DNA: TGCAGTGCTAGATTAGGGGGCACCAATCAGCCCCAGCATTTT. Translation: CSARLGGTNQPQHF.